These 28 T cell receptor beta chains came from one sample sequenced in a study of pediatric ulcerative colitis. The data were produced by immunoSEQ multiplex PCR, yet TCRdb's version contains in-frame clones alone and is incomplete. Counted here are fewer than 40,000 clones, 82% occurring once; the ten biggest clones make up around 4.4%. Specimen: blood. All receptors derive from a boy aged 5-17 years with severe ulcerative colitis.

This chain uses TRBV7-2 with TRBJ1-1, with D perhaps matching TRBD1 (5 bases). This CDR3 contains 16 residues. V shed 7 bases and J shed 0 bases, with 18 bases lying between them. From germline, CDR1 is SGHTA and CDR2 FQGNSA. This CDR3 is CASKESRQNMNTEAFF. The CDR3 DNA follows: TGTGCCAGCAAGGAGAGCAGACAGAACATGAACACTGAAGCTTTCTTT.

The V and J genes are TRBV6-1 and TRBJ2-1; D is unresolved. Trimming took off 3 bases at V and 15 bases at J, with 12 bases between the two ends. The CDR3 is made up of 11 amino acids. The germline V gene encodes CDR1 MNHNS and CDR2 SASEGT. The CDR3 region is CASSDGIEVFF. CDR3 in DNA: TGTGCCAGCAGTGACGGAATAGAGGTGTTCTTC.

This rearrangement joins TRBV13 to TRBJ2-3, with 8 nucleotides matching TRBD1. The V gene end was trimmed by 2 bases and the J gene end by 4 bases; junction bases not matched to a gene: 14. This CDR3 is 18 amino acids long. The germline V gene has CDR1 PRHDT and CDR2 FYEKMQ (reference sequence). CDR3 coding DNA: TGTGCCAGCAGCTTACAGGGGGCCGGTATGCCCCTTGCAGATACGCAGTATTTT. Translation gives CASSLQGAGMPLADTQYF.

This chain joins TRBV2 and TRBJ2-1, with 8 bases lining up with TRBD2. CDR1 and CDR2 from the germline V gene are SNHLY and FYNNEI. V was clipped by 7 bases and J by 0 bases; unmatched bases: 11. There are 17 residues in the CDR3. The CDR3 nucleotides read TGTGCCAGCAAGGAATTCGTGGCGGGGGGCTCCTACAATGAGCAGTTCTTC. It yields the protein CASKEFVAGGSYNEQFF.

This rearrangement joins TRBV27 to TRBJ2-7; D gene ambiguous. The germline V gene encodes CDR1 MNHEY and CDR2 SMNVEV (reference sequence). CDR3 length equals 14 residues. Trimming left V 5 bases short and J 2 bases short, with 13 bases between. The CDR3 DNA reads as TGTGCCAGCAGTACAGACCCCGCGACCTACGAGCAGTACTTC. Translated: CASSTDPATYEQYF.

The gene calls are TRBV27 and TRBJ2-1; weak D call: TRBD2 (6 bases). The CDR3 contains 12 residues. Germline values: CDR1 MNHEY, CDR2 SMNVEV (reference sequence). The V end was cut by 5 bases, the J end by 10 bases, with 12 bases between. The DNA of the CDR3 is TGTGCCAGCAGTCCTCCCCGGGGGGAGCAGTTCTTC. Amino acids: CASSPPRGEQFF.

The rearrangement uses TRBV6-5 and TRBJ2-1; no definite D call. This CDR3 comprises 13 residues. From germline, CDR1 is MNHEY and CDR2 SVGAGI. The germline V and J ends were trimmed by 7 bases and 6 bases, with 13 bases remaining between them. CDR3 bases: TGTGCCAGCAAAGACTCAAGGGTCAATGAGCAGTTCTTC. Residues: CASKDSRVNEQFF.

The chain has TRBV12-5 and TRBJ1-6, with TRBD1 matching over 7 bases. The CDR3 has 15 amino acids. V gave up 4 bases and J gave up 6 bases; unmatched junction bases: 6. Germline V gives CDR1 LGHNT, CDR2 FRNRAP. The CDR3 sequence: CASGSPGTANSPLHF. The DNA for the CDR3 is TGTGCTAGTGGTTCCCCCGGGACAGCTAATTCACCCCTCCACTTT.

V gene TRBV7-8 combines with J gene TRBJ2-2, with D perhaps TRBD2 (6 bases). The germline V and J ends were trimmed by 5 bases and 10 bases, with 20 bases remaining between them. The CDR3 is 15 amino acids. CDR1 SGHVS and CDR2 FQNEAQ come from the germline V gene. The CDR3 spells CASSPRGLRGPELFF. Here the CDR3 DNA reads TGTGCCAGCAGCCCTCGGGGGTTAAGAGGGCCGGAGCTGTTTTTT.

The rearrangement uses TRBV9 and TRBJ2-1; D uncertain. V was pared by 4 bases and J by 7 bases, with 12 bases between. Germline loops: CDR1 SGDLS, CDR2 YYNGEE. CDR3 length: 13 residues. CDR3 residues: CASSLLPSNEQFF. The CDR3 nucleotides read TGTGCCAGCAGCCTCCTCCCCTCGAATGAGCAGTTCTTC.

The chain carries TRBV6-5 and TRBJ1-4; TRBD1 matches 12 bases. Trimming cost V 2 bases and J 8 bases; bases outside gene matches: 0. CDR1 and CDR2 from the germline V gene are MNHEY and SVGAGI. This CDR3 is built from 14 residues. The CDR3: CASSYGTGGEKLFF. The CDR3 region has the DNA TGTGCCAGCAGTTACGGGACAGGGGGCGAAAAACTGTTTTTT.

The chain joins TRBV7-2 to TRBJ1-3, with D possibly being TRBD1 (5 bases). Germline V gene lookup returns CDR1 SGHTA and CDR2 FQGNSA. The CDR3 is 15 residues long. The V gene lost 5 bases and the J gene lost 0 bases, with 11 bases spanning the gap. In nucleotides, the CDR3 is TGTGCCAGCAGCCAATACAGGAACTCTGGAAACACCATATATTTT. This codes for CASSQYRNSGNTIYF. Drawing the rest from reference TRBV7-2 and TRBJ1-3, the complete variable domain is GAGVSQSPSNKVTEKGKDVELRCDPISGHTALYWYRQSLGQGLEFLIYFQGNSAPDKSGLPSDRFSAERTGGSVSTLTIQRTQQEDSAVYLCASSQYRNSGNTIYFGEGSWLTVV.

The chain employs TRBV6-5 and TRBJ1-2; TRBD1 agrees at 8 bases. The CDR3 runs 14 residues. Germline CDR1 is MNHEY and CDR2 is SVGAGI. V gave up 2 bases and J gave up 4 bases; unmatched junction bases: 3. CDR3 loop: CASSYGQGAYGYTF. The CDR3 nucleotides read TGTGCCAGCAGTTACGGGCAGGGGGCCTATGGCTACACCTTC.

This clone was found once. The chain has TRBV14 and TRBJ1-2; D is perhaps TRBD1 (5 bases). Per the germline V gene, CDR1 is SGHDN and CDR2 is FVKESK. Trimming stripped 4 bases from V and 0 bases from J, with 15 bases between. The CDR3 is 16 amino acids. DNA of the CDR3: TGTGCCAGCAGCCCCCTGAGGTGGGGGGCTAACTATGGCTACACCTTC. Protein: CASSPLRWGANYGYTF. The full variable domain, in which reference TRBV14 and TRBJ1-2 provide the parts outside the CDR3, is EAGVTQFPSHSVIEKGQTVTLRCDPISGHDNLYWYRRVMGKEIKFLLHFVKESKQDESGMPNNRFLAERTGGTYSTLKVQPAELEDSGVYFCASSPLRWGANYGYTFGSGTRLTVV.

This chain joins TRBV6-6 and TRBJ1-5; D perhaps matches TRBD1 (5 bases). The CDR3 is 15 amino acids. Germline V gene sequence: CDR1 MNHNY, CDR2 SVGAGI (reference sequence). V lost 8 bases and J 0 bases, leaving 14 bases between the germline ends. The CDR3 loop is CASRVWDFSNQPQHF. Here the CDR3 DNA reads TGTGCCAGCCGAGTATGGGACTTTAGCAATCAGCCCCAGCATTTT.

The chain links TRBV15 to TRBJ1-5; no definite D call. The CDR3 totals 15 residues. The germline V gene encodes CDR1 LNHNV and CDR2 YYDKDF (reference sequence). Between the trimmed V and J ends, which lost 3 bases and 3 bases, there was a span of 12 bases. The CDR3 spells CATSRSMDANQPQHF. The CDR3 DNA reads TGTGCCACCAGCAGGAGCATGGACGCCAATCAGCCCCAGCATTTT. Complete variable domain (other parts from reference TRBV15 and TRBJ1-5): DAMVIQNPRYQVTQFGKPVTLSCSQTLNHNVMYWYQQKSSQAPKLLFHYYDKDFNNEADTPDNFQSRRPNTSFCFLDIRSPGLGDTAMYLCATSRSMDANQPQHFGDGTRLSIL.

The chain carries TRBV6-5 and TRBJ2-7; 10 bases align to TRBD1. CDR3 length: 15 residues. V gave up 6 bases and J gave up 4 bases; unmatched junction bases: 9. Germline assignment: CDR1 MNHEY and CDR2 SVGAGI. As DNA, the CDR3 is TGTGCCAGCAGAGCTCCGGGACAGGGGTTTTACGAGCAGTACTTC. This codes for CASRAPGQGFYEQYF.

Judged by abundance, this clone is medium-sized (0.01 to 0.1%). CDR3 coding DNA: TGTGCCAGCAGCGTAGAAGGACAGGGGATGGAGCAGTACTTC. Protein product: CASSVEGQGMEQYF. The rearrangement uses TRBV9 and TRBJ2-7, with 9 bases lining up with TRBD1. This CDR3 comprises 14 residues. V lost 0 bases to trimming and J lost 7 bases; unmatched junction nucleotides: 5. Per the germline V gene, CDR1 is SGDLS and CDR2 is YYNGEE.

CDR3 amino acids: CASTSANYGYTF. The DNA of the CDR3 is TGTGCCAGTACCTCGGCTAACTATGGCTACACCTTC. The rearrangement uses TRBV28 and TRBJ1-2; unclear D gene. Germline V gene data show CDR1 as MDHEN and CDR2 as SYDVKM. V lost 9 bases to trimming and J lost 0 bases, with 8 bases between them. The CDR3 length is 12 residues.

V usage is TRBV15 and J usage is TRBJ1-3, with TRBD1 matching over 8 bases. J was trimmed by 1 base and V by 4 bases; bases with no gene match: 6. Germline V gene data show CDR1 as LNHNV and CDR2 as YYDKDF (reference sequence). The CDR3 runs 16 residues. The CDR3 loop reads CATSTPTGGSGNTIYF. CDR3 in DNA: TGTGCCACCAGCACCCCAACAGGGGGGTCTGGAAACACCATATATTTT. Looking up the rest from reference TRBV15 and TRBJ1-3 gives the full variable domain: DAMVIQNPRYQVTQFGKPVTLSCSQTLNHNVMYWYQQKSSQAPKLLFHYYDKDFNNEADTPDNFQSRRPNTSFCFLDIRSPGLGDTAMYLCATSTPTGGSGNTIYFGEGSWLTVV.

The V call is TRBV15, the J call TRBJ2-7; maybe TRBD2 (6 bases). Germline-derived CDR1 and CDR2 are LNHNV and YYDKDF (reference sequence). The CDR3 loop spans 14 amino acids. The ends were cut back, 2 bases at V and 7 bases at J, with 15 bases in the middle. The CDR3 DNA follows: TGTGCCACCAGCAGAACGACATCGGCGGGAGAGCAGTACTTC. Protein product: CATSRTTSAGEQYF. Together with reference TRBV15 and TRBJ2-7, the CDR3 gives the full variable domain: DAMVIQNPRYQVTQFGKPVTLSCSQTLNHNVMYWYQQKSSQAPKLLFHYYDKDFNNEADTPDNFQSRRPNTSFCFLDIRSPGLGDTAMYLCATSRTTSAGEQYFGPGTRLTVT.

The chain joins TRBV5-6 to TRBJ2-3; TRBD2 matches at 10 bases. The V gene's germline CDR1 is SGHDT and CDR2 YYEEEE. This CDR3 comprises 17 residues. Trimming took 0 bases from V and 2 from J; bases not matched to a gene: 6. This CDR3 is CASSLGPSGGTTDTQYF. CDR3 DNA sequence: TGTGCCAGCAGCTTGGGGCCTAGCGGGGGTACCACAGATACGCAGTATTTT.

The rearrangement links TRBV25-1 to TRBJ2-5; D is perhaps TRBD1 (7 bases). Germline CDR1 reads MGHDK; CDR2 reads SYGVNS. V was pared by 7 bases and J by 5 bases, with 20 bases between. This CDR3 region has 15 residues. As DNA, the CDR3 is TGTGCCAGCACGAAGCAGGGGGGCGGCGGGGAGACCCAGTACTTC. It yields the protein CASTKQGGGGETQYF.

In its sample, this clone was seen once. This rearrangement joins TRBV2 to TRBJ2-7, with 7 nucleotides matching TRBD1. Germline V gene data show CDR1 as SNHLY and CDR2 as FYNNEI. The CDR3 has 14 amino acids. With V trimmed by 5 bases and J by 4 bases, 8 bases remained unmatched. DNA for the CDR3: TGTGCCAGCAGTCAACCGGGACAGATTTACGAGCAGTACTTC. Translation gives CASSQPGQIYEQYF.

The V call is TRBV6-1, the J call TRBJ2-3, with 9 nucleotides matching TRBD1. J gave up 6 bases and V 5 bases, and 9 bases lay outside the gene matches. The CDR3 has 15 residues. Germline V gene data show CDR1 as MNHNS and CDR2 as SASEGT. As DNA, the CDR3 is TGTGCCAGCAGTCGGGGACAGGGTGCGGTCGATACGCAGTATTTT. Its translation is CASSRGQGAVDTQYF.

This clone has only a few counts. The chain uses TRBV5-1 and TRBJ2-2, with 8 bases aligning to TRBD1. CDR3 length: 15 amino acids. Germline loops: CDR1 SGHRS, CDR2 YFSETQ. V gave up 4 bases and J gave up 1 base; unmatched junction bases: 3. CDR3 DNA sequence: TGCGCCAGCAGCATAGGACAGGGGAACACCGGGGAGCTGTTTTTT. Protein sequence: CASSIGQGNTGELFF. The entire variable domain, with the rest obtained from reference TRBV5-1 and TRBJ2-2, is as follows: KAGVTQTPRYLIKTRGQQVTLSCSPISGHRSVSWYQQTPGQGLQFLFEYFSETQRNKGNFPGRFSGRQFSNSRSEMNVSTLELGDSALYLCASSIGQGNTGELFFGEGSRLTVL.

The chain couples TRBV7-9 to TRBJ1-4; D unresolved. Germline CDR1 reads SEHNR; CDR2 reads FQNEAQ (reference sequence). The V and J ends lost 4 bases and 0 bases respectively, with 12 bases between them. This CDR3 is 16 amino acids long. The CDR3 nucleotides are TGTGCCAGCAGCTCGTCATACAGTGCAACTAATGAAAAACTGTTTTTT. Amino acid sequence: CASSSSYSATNEKLFF.

CDR3: CASSQVGGGEQYF. CDR3 bases: TGCGCCAGCAGCCAAGTAGGCGGTGGGGAGCAGTACTTC. The rearrangement joins TRBV4-1 to TRBJ2-7, with unresolved D. Trimming removed 1 base at V and 7 bases at J, with 11 bases between. The V gene's germline CDR1 is MGHRA and CDR2 YSYEKL. The CDR3 is 13 residues long.